The 25 T cell receptor beta chains below were found in one sample sequenced in a study of shared clonotypes between healthy human individuals. Generated by immunoSEQ multiplex PCR, the TCRdb table keeps only in-frame clones and is missing some. This sample has about 980,000 clones; less than 85% occur once, and the top ten carry approximately 1.5%. Material: memory CD4+ T cells sorted from blood. Subset reported: CD45RA-negative fraction. The source of these receptors is a man between 18 and 35 years old in good health.

There are a few counts of this clone. V and J are TRBV5-1 and TRBJ1-2; 8 positions agree with TRBD1. Germline CDR1 and CDR2: SGHRS and YFSETQ. The trim removed 3 bases at V and 7 bases at J, leaving 8 bases unmatched. CDR3 length: 14 residues. CDR3 in amino acids: CASSSTGDRSGYTF. The CDR3 DNA follows: TGCGCCAGCAGCTCGACAGGGGACAGGAGTGGCTACACCTTC.

In DNA, the CDR3 is TGTGCCAGCAGCCTGAGGGCTAACTTGGACACTGAAGCTTTCTTT. Encoded protein: CASSLRANLDTEAFF. The rearrangement joins TRBV6-5 to TRBJ1-1; D unresolved. The germline CDR1 and CDR2 sequences are MNHEY and SVGAGI. There are 15 residues in the CDR3. Trimming removed 6 bases from V and 3 bases from J, with 17 bases in between.

The CDR3 DNA reads TGTGCCAGCACTAGTAGGGACAGCGCTGGAAACACCATATATTTT. It codes for CASTSRDSAGNTIYF. V usage is TRBV6-1 and J usage is TRBJ1-3; TRBD1 matches at 7 bases. The CDR3 loop spans 15 amino acids. The trim removed 7 bases at V and 2 bases at J, leaving 8 bases unmatched. Germline CDR1 is MNHNS and CDR2 is SASEGT.

The gene calls are TRBV29-1 and TRBJ2-5, with 14 bases identical to TRBD2. V was clipped by 4 bases and J by 7 bases; unmatched bases: 8. Germline CDR1 and CDR2: SQVTM and ANQGSEA. CDR3 length: 15 residues. CDR3 coding DNA: TGCAGCGTTGTACTGACTAGCGGGAGGGCGGGGACCCAGTACTTC. Encoded protein: CSVVLTSGRAGTQYF.

The rearrangement joins TRBV7-8 to TRBJ1-4; D ambiguous. Looked up from germline, CDR1 is SGHVS and CDR2 is FQNEAQ. This CDR3 has 13 amino acids. V was pared by 0 bases and J by 8 bases, with 7 bases between. The CDR3 region has the DNA TGTGCCAGCAGCTTAGCAGGTTCCGAAAAACTGTTTTTT. This gives the protein CASSLAGSEKLFF.

The gene calls are TRBV15 and TRBJ2-5; possibly TRBD1 or TRBD2 for D (5 bases each). The CDR3 consists of 13 residues. The germline CDR1 and CDR2 sequences are LNHNV and YYDKDF (reference sequence). The V end lost 1 base, the J end lost 4 bases, and 7 bases lay between the germline ends. CDR3 residues: CATSRGGIETQYF. The CDR3, as DNA: TGTGCCACCAGCAGAGGGGGGATAGAGACCCAGTACTTC.

This clone was recorded a few times. V gene TRBV19 combines with J gene TRBJ1-1; D is uncertain. Germline V lookup: CDR1 LNHDA, CDR2 SQIVND (reference sequence). The CDR3 spans 16 residues. V was cut by 6 bases and J by 5 bases, with 22 bases left in between. The DNA for the CDR3 is TGTGCCAGTAGACTACAGAGTGGATTGGTGGGAACTGAAGCTTTCTTT. Translated: CASRLQSGLVGTEAFF.

The rearrangement uses TRBV9 and TRBJ1-2, with D hard to call. V was clipped by 0 bases and J by 6 bases, with 15 bases between them. The V gene's germline CDR1 is SGDLS and CDR2 YYNGEE. The CDR3 covers 15 residues. DNA for the CDR3: TGTGCCAGCAGCGTAGACCCGGCCTCTTCGAATGGCTACACCTTC. This gives the protein CASSVDPASSNGYTF.

This clone has a single count. The chain carries TRBV7-2 and TRBJ2-1, with a weak D call TRBD2 (5 bases). The length of the CDR3 is 15 residues. From germline, CDR1 is SGHTA and CDR2 FQGNSA. The V end was cut by 1 base, the J end by 3 bases, with 10 bases between. The CDR3 region is CASSLVRADYNEQFF. The CDR3 DNA is TGTGCCAGCAGCTTAGTGAGGGCCGACTACAATGAGCAGTTCTTC.

The gene calls are TRBV28 and TRBJ2-3; 10 nucleotides match TRBD2. The CDR3 has 15 residues. Germline loops: CDR1 MDHEN, CDR2 SYDVKM. V lost 4 bases and J lost 6; bases outside the gene matches: 7. CDR3: CASSSPLSGGDTQYF. For the CDR3, the DNA is TGTGCCAGCAGTTCCCCCCTTAGCGGGGGGGATACGCAGTATTTT.

The chain employs TRBV19 and TRBJ2-4; either TRBD1 or TRBD2 may supply D (5 bases each). The CDR3 contains 17 residues. Germline CDR1 and CDR2: LNHDA and SQIVND (reference sequence). The germline V and J ends were trimmed by 4 bases and 1 base, with 17 bases remaining between them. CDR3 sequence reads: CASSTRGGSVAKNIQYF. The CDR3 nucleotides are TGTGCCAGTAGTACCCGTGGGGGAAGTGTGGCCAAAAACATTCAGTACTTC.

The V call is TRBV5-1, the J call TRBJ1-1, with D perhaps matching TRBD1 (5 bases). V lost 7 bases, J lost 0 bases, and 10 bases lay in between. This CDR3 region has 13 residues. Germline CDR1 is SGHRS and CDR2 is YFSETQ. DNA for the CDR3: TGCGCCAGCGGAACAGGTATGAACACTGAAGCTTTCTTT. Protein product: CASGTGMNTEAFF. Based on the CDR3 plus reference TRBV5-1 and TRBJ1-1, the full variable domain is KAGVTQTPRYLIKTRGQQVTLSCSPISGHRSVSWYQQTPGQGLQFLFEYFSETQRNKGNFPGRFSGRQFSNSRSEMNVSTLELGDSALYLCASGTGMNTEAFFGQGTRLTVV.

As for this clone: One base away lies a much larger clone, so this may be a sequencing read error. The same CDR3 also results from other DNA sequences found in this sample. V and J are TRBV4-1 and TRBJ2-6; tentatively, D is TRBD2 (5 bases). CDR3 length: 16 residues. CDR1 is MGHRA and CDR2 is YSYEKL in the germline V gene. Deletions cut 9 bases from V and 7 bases from J, with 22 bases between. The DNA for the CDR3 is TGCGCCAGTTCACGAGGTGGACTCACCGGAGCCAACGTCCTGACTTTC. Protein product: CASSRGGLTGANVLTF.

The rearrangement uses TRBV9 and TRBJ2-5, with TRBD1 identical over 12 bases. CDR3 length equals 18 residues. V trimming: 1 base; J trimming: 2 bases; junction bases outside the gene matches: 9. Germline-derived CDR1 and CDR2 are SGDLS and YYNGEE. This chain's CDR3 is CASSVSGTGGSGQETQYF. CDR3 coding DNA: TGTGCCAGCAGCGTATCCGGGACAGGGGGCTCGGGTCAAGAGACCCAGTACTTC.

This clone was seen more than once but under ten times. Other DNA sequences within the sample encode an identical CDR3. CDR3 loop: CASSLSTGELFF. CDR3 nucleotide sequence: TGTGCCAGCAGTCTGAGCACCGGGGAGCTGTTTTTT. This chain joins TRBV25-1 and TRBJ2-2; D remains ambiguous. CDR1 and CDR2 (germline): MGHDK, SYGVNS. The CDR3 is made up of 12 amino acids. Between the trimmed V and J ends, which lost 5 bases and 4 bases, there was a span of 5 bases.

The V and J genes are TRBV5-1 and TRBJ2-5, with D possibly TRBD2 on 6 matching bases. The CDR3 is 13 amino acids. V was pared by 2 bases and J by 5 bases, with 10 bases between. CDR1 and CDR2 (germline): SGHRS, YFSETQ. CDR3 coding DNA: TGCGCCAGCAGCTTACGGCGGGGTGAGACCCAGTACTTC. Encoded protein: CASSLRRGETQYF.

V usage is TRBV11-2 and J usage is TRBJ2-7; D perhaps matches TRBD1 (6 bases). Germline loops: CDR1 SGHAT, CDR2 FQNNGV. CDR3 size: 11 residues. The germline V and J ends were trimmed by 5 bases and 6 bases, with 8 bases remaining between them. The CDR3, as DNA: TGTGCCAGCAGCAGGGGGATCGAGCAGTACTTC. It translates to CASSRGIEQYF.

The chain joins TRBV30 to TRBJ2-7; TRBD2 is a possible D gene (6 bases). V was shortened by 3 bases and J by 2 bases, with 14 bases between the two germline ends. Germline V gene sequence: CDR1 GTSNPN, CDR2 SVGIG (reference sequence). CDR3 length equals 14 residues. CDR3 in DNA: TGTGCCTGGAGGGGAGCAGGGAGGCCCTACGAGCAGTACTTC. Its translation: CAWRGAGRPYEQYF.

The chain uses TRBV29-1 and TRBJ2-7; D is uncertain. Germline-derived CDR1 and CDR2 are SQVTM and ANQGSEA. Between the trimmed V and J ends, which lost 4 bases and 5 bases, there was a span of 15 bases. The CDR3 is made up of 13 amino acids. The CDR3 nucleotides read TGCAGCGTTGTCGTTCTAGTCGGCGACGAGCAGTACTTC. Protein: CSVVVLVGDEQYF.

The chain links TRBV19 to TRBJ2-7; D may be TRBD1 or TRBD2 (7 bases each). The germline gives CDR1 LNHDA, CDR2 SQIVND (reference sequence). The CDR3 sequence is 14 residues long. V gave up 7 bases and J gave up 3 bases, with 16 bases separating them. CDR3 nucleotides: TGTGCCAGTAAGGCGGGAGCAGGGGGCTACGAGCAGTACTTC. It encodes CASKAGAGGYEQYF.

The chain joins TRBV7-2 to TRBJ1-2; 7 nucleotides agree with TRBD1. Looked up from germline, CDR1 is SGHTA and CDR2 is FQGNSA. J was trimmed by 4 bases and V by 5 bases; bases with no gene match: 10. This CDR3 is 15 amino acids long. CDR3 sequence: CASSLQGTLSYGYTF. The CDR3 DNA reads as TGTGCCAGCAGCCTACAGGGGACCCTCTCCTATGGCTACACCTTC. Full variable domain (outside the CDR3, taken from reference TRBV7-2 and TRBJ1-2): GAGVSQSPSNKVTEKGKDVELRCDPISGHTALYWYRQSLGQGLEFLIYFQGNSAPDKSGLPSDRFSAERTGGSVSTLTIQRTQQEDSAVYLCASSLQGTLSYGYTFGSGTRLTVV.

The rearrangement joins TRBV28 to TRBJ2-7; no clear D. CDR3 length: 11 amino acids. V shed 6 bases and J shed 5 bases, with 8 bases lying between them. The V gene's germline CDR1 is MDHEN and CDR2 SYDVKM. The CDR3 loop is CASRVRDEQYF. Written as DNA, the CDR3 is TGTGCCAGCAGGGTACGGGACGAGCAGTACTTC.

The chain uses TRBV4-3 and TRBJ2-1; TRBD2 matches 11 bases. V lost 7 bases and J lost 7; bases outside the gene matches: 3. The length of the CDR3 is 13 residues. Germline V gene sequence: CDR1 LGHNA, CDR2 YSLEER. The CDR3 nucleotides read TGCGCCAGCAAGCTAGCGGGAGGAAATGAGCAGTTCTTC. Translating it yields CASKLAGGNEQFF.

There are many counts of this clone. This chain connects TRBV5-4 to TRBJ2-5; TRBD1 aligns across 10 bases. This CDR3 has 15 residues. V shed 2 bases and J 3 bases; nucleotides not matched to a gene: 4. Germline values: CDR1 SGHNT, CDR2 YYREEE (reference sequence). Here the CDR3 DNA reads TGTGCCAGCAGCTTCCCGGACAGGGGGAAAGAGACCCAGTACTTC. This codes for CASSFPDRGKETQYF.

Only a few counts were recorded for this clone. Other DNA sequences in this sample translate to the same CDR3. This rearrangement joins TRBV9 to TRBJ1-2; D call uncertain. Germline lookup yields CDR1 SGDLS and CDR2 YYNGEE. Trimming shortened V by 3 bases and J by 8 bases, and 8 bases separated the two germline ends. This CDR3 has 11 amino acids. The CDR3: CASSAPGGYTF. The CDR3, as DNA: TGTGCCAGCAGCGCCCCAGGCGGCTACACCTTC.